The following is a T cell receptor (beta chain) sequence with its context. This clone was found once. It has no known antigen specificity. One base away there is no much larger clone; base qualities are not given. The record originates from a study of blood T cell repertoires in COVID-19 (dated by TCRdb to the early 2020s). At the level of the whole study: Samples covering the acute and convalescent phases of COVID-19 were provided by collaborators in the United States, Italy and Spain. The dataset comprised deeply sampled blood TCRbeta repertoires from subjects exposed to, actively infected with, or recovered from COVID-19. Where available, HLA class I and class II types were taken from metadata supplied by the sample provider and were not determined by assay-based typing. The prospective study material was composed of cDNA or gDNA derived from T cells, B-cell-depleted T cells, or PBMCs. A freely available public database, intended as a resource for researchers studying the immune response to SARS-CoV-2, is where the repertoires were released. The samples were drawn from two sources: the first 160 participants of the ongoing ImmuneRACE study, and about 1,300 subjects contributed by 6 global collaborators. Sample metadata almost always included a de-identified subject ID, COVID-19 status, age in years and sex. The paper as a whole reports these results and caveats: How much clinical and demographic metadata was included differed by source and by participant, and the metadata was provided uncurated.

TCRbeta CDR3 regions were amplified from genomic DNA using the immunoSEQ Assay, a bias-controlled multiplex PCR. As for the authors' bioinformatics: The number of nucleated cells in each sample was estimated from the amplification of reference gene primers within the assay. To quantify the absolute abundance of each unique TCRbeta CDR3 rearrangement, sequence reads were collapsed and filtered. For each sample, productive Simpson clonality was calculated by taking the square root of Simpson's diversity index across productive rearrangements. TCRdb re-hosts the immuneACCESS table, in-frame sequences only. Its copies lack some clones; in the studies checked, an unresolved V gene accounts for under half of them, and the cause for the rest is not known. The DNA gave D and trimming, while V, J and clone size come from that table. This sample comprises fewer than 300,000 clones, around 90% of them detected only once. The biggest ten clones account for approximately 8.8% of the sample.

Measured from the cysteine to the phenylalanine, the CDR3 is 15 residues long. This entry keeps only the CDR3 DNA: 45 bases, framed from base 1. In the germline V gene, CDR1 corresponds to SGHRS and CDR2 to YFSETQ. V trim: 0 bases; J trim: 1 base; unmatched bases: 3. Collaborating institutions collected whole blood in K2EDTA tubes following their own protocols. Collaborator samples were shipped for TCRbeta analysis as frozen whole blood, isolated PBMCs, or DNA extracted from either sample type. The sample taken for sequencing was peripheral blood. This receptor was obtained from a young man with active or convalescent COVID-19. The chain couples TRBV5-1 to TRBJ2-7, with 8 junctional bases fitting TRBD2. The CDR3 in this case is CASSLGGGSSYEQYF. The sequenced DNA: TGCGCCAGCAGCTTGGGCGGGGGGTCGTCCTACGAGCAGTACTTC.